This T cell receptor (beta chain) was observed in a study of blood T cell repertoires in COVID-19. Study summary: Symptom resolution, clearance, or two negative PCRs marked donors in Cohort 3 as recovered.

Study members were between roughly 18 and 100 years old and lived in around 24 US regions. Some clones are missing from TCRdb's copy, which holds only in-frame ones; the method was immunoSEQ multiplex PCR. The table has 200,000 to 250,000 clones, roughly 84% seen once. The CDR3 sequence is 18 residues long. V lost 1 base to trimming and J lost 6 bases, with 22 bases between them. In germline, CDR1 is SGHTA, CDR2 FQGTGA. Source material: PBMCs or T cells enriched from blood (not recorded which). V usage is TRBV7-3 and J usage is TRBJ2-1, with a weak D call TRBD1 (6 bases). The origin of this receptor is a man aged 25 to 40 in a cohort exposed to, infected with or recovered from COVID-19 (not recorded which). The CDR3: CASSLRGPNRVGGNEQFF. CDR3 DNA sequence: TGTGCCAGCAGCTTAAGGGGGCCAAACAGGGTGGGTGGCAATGAGCAGTTCTTC. The complete variable domain, with remaining parts taken from reference TRBV7-3 and TRBJ2-1, reads GAGVSQTPSNKVTEKGKYVELRCDPISGHTALYWYRQSLGQGPEFLIYFQGTGAADDSGLPNDRFFAVRPEGSVSTLKIQRTERGDSAVYLCASSLRGPNRVGGNEQFFGPGTRLTVL.